Shown below are 27 T cell receptor beta chains from a single sample sequenced in a study of OX40 agonist ivuxolimab in advanced cancers. This table comes from immunoSEQ multiplex PCR, and its TCRdb copy is limited to in-frame clones, with some not included. In the table there are more than 55,000 clones, approximately 90% of which are singletons. Sequencing was performed on CD4+ or CD8+ T cells sorted from blood, taken in a trial of the OX40 agonist ivuxolimab. All receptors derive from an adult with an advanced solid tumor such as melanoma, head and neck, liver or kidney cancer.

The V gene is TRBV5-1, the J gene TRBJ1-2; 10 nucleotides agree with TRBD1. J gave up 5 bases and V 6 bases, and 4 bases lay outside the gene matches. Germline V gene sequence: CDR1 SGHRS, CDR2 YFSETQ. This CDR3 has 13 amino acids. The CDR3 DNA follows: TGCGCCAGCACCCTGGACAGGGGGTATGGCTACACCTTC. Translating it yields CASTLDRGYGYTF.

This clone was detected once. The genes are TRBV30 and TRBJ1-3; D is ambiguous. This CDR3 is 12 amino acids long. Germline assignment: CDR1 GTSNPN and CDR2 SVGIG (reference sequence). Trimming took 1 base from V and 1 from J, leaving 2 bases between them. The CDR3 nucleotides read TGTGCCTGGAGTGAGTCTGGAAACACCATATATTTT. Translation gives CAWSESGNTIYF.

The rearrangement uses TRBV5-1 and TRBJ1-1; 7 bases match TRBD1. Losses at the gene ends were 4 bases for V and 3 bases for J; bases not matched to a gene: 6. The CDR3 sequence is 14 residues long. The germline CDR1 and CDR2 sequences are SGHRS and YFSETQ. The CDR3 nucleotides read TGCGCCAGCAGCCGAGACACAGGGGACACTGAAGCTTTCTTT. It yields the protein CASSRDTGDTEAFF.

The chain employs TRBV5-5 and TRBJ2-2, with D possibly called TRBD1 or TRBD2 (6 bases each). Germline V gene lookup returns CDR1 SGHKS and CDR2 YYEKEE (reference sequence). This CDR3 spans 17 amino acids. V lost 2 bases and J lost 6, with 20 bases in between. CDR3 residues: CASSFGGSPGAAGELFF. CDR3 nucleotides: TGTGCCAGCAGCTTTGGTGGGAGCCCGGGGGCCGCCGGGGAGCTGTTTTTT.

The V and J genes are TRBV6-1 and TRBJ2-7, with D hard to call. The CDR3 runs to 13 residues. Per the germline V gene, CDR1 is MNHNS and CDR2 is SASEGT. V was pared by 5 bases and J by 7 bases, with 15 bases between. CDR3 sequence reads: CASSTIRFAEQYF. The CDR3, as DNA: TGTGCCAGCAGTACGATCAGGTTTGCGGAGCAGTACTTC.

The chain employs TRBV11-3 and TRBJ2-1, with 9 bases that match TRBD2. The V gene's germline CDR1 is SGHNT and CDR2 YENEEA. With V trimmed by 1 base and J by 10 bases, 5 bases remained unmatched. The CDR3 sequence is 14 residues long. This CDR3 is CASSLVREGREQFF. In DNA form, the CDR3 reads TGTGCCAGCAGCTTAGTGCGGGAGGGCCGAGAGCAGTTCTTC.

The V call is TRBV19, the J call TRBJ2-5; 8 positions agree with TRBD1. CDR3 length equals 13 residues. The J segment lost 6 bases and the V segment lost 5 bases, leaving 5 bases of the junction unmatched. The germline V gene encodes CDR1 LNHDA and CDR2 SQIVND (reference sequence). This CDR3 is CASSFGDRQTQYF. The CDR3 coding sequence is TGTGCCAGTAGTTTTGGGGACAGGCAGACCCAGTACTTC.

The chain employs TRBV21-1 and TRBJ2-3; the table's D call, TRBD2, was not checked against the DNA. TRBV21-1 is reported as a pseudogene. The CDR3 length is 11 residues. In DNA form, the CDR3 reads TGTGCCAGCCCCCGGGCAGATACGCAGTATTTT. As protein: CASPRADTQYF.

This clone has just one count. The J gene is TRBJ2-7, the V gene TRBV5-1; 10 positions agree with TRBD1. Trimming took 1 base from V and 5 from J; bases not matched to a gene: 3. Germline CDR1 reads SGHRS; CDR2 reads YFSETQ. The CDR3 consists of 14 residues. The chain's CDR3 is CASSLSGTGDEQYF. The CDR3 bases are TGCGCCAGCAGCTTGTCCGGGACAGGGGACGAGCAGTACTTC.

The chain employs TRBV21-1 and TRBJ2-2; no DNA check was done on the table's D call, TRBD1. TRBV21-1 is a pseudogene segment. The CDR3 is 16 residues long. Written as DNA, the CDR3 is TGTGCCAGCAGCAATACAGGAGAAAAGAACACCGGGGAGCTGTTTTTT. Amino acid sequence: CASSNTGEKNTGELFF.

J is TRBJ1-1 and V is TRBV6-1; D remains ambiguous. V lost 3 bases and J 3 bases, leaving 8 bases between the germline ends. The CDR3 loop spans 13 amino acids. Per germline, CDR1 MNHNS and CDR2 SASEGT. CDR3 coding DNA: TGTGCCAGCAGTGATACAGTGGACACTGAAGCTTTCTTT. It yields the protein CASSDTVDTEAFF.

CDR3 sequence (DNA): TGTGCCAGCAGGCTACAGGGGGCGAACACCGGGGAGCTGTTTTTT. It translates to CASRLQGANTGELFF. V and J are TRBV6-5 and TRBJ2-2, with 8 bases fitting TRBD1. The germline CDR1 and CDR2 sequences are MNHEY and SVGAGI. V was clipped by 6 bases and J by 0 bases; unmatched bases: 3. The CDR3 has 15 residues.

The chain carries TRBV10-2 and TRBJ2-7; D is undetermined. This CDR3 comprises 14 residues. Trimming took 3 bases from V and 0 from J, leaving 9 bases between them. Germline assignment: CDR1 WSHSY and CDR2 SAAADI. CDR3 loop: CASSDPRFSYEQYF. The CDR3 nucleotides are TGCGCCAGCAGTGATCCCAGGTTCTCCTACGAGCAGTACTTC.

CDR3 amino acids: CASSVTGSGNTIYF. The CDR3 DNA sequence: TGTGCCAGTAGTGTGACAGGTTCTGGAAACACCATATATTTT. The V gene is TRBV19, the J gene TRBJ1-3; D is perhaps TRBD1 (6 bases). Germline CDR1 is LNHDA and CDR2 is SQIVND (reference sequence). This CDR3 region has 14 residues. The V end lost 5 bases, the J end lost 1 base, and 9 bases lay between the germline ends.

The chain is built from TRBV18 and TRBJ1-6; no definite D call. Trimming removed 2 bases at V and 7 bases at J, with 3 bases between. Germline V CDR1 and CDR2: KGHSH, LQKENI. CDR3 length equals 12 residues. CDR3 in amino acids: CASSPENSPLHF. The CDR3 nucleotides are TGTGCCAGCTCACCAGAAAATTCACCCCTCCACTTT. Supplemented by reference TRBV18 and TRBJ1-6, the full variable domain reads NAGVMQNPRHLVRRRGQEARLRCSPMKGHSHVYWYRQLPEEGLKFMVYLQKENIIDESGMPKERFSAEFPKEGPSILRIQQVVRGDSAAYFCASSPENSPLHFGNGTRLTVT.

This clone showed up just once. The chain combines TRBV6-1 with TRBJ2-5; D is possibly TRBD1 or TRBD2 (5 bases each). The J call is uncertain, as TRBJ2-7 better fits the DNA end. Germline assignment: CDR1 MNHNS and CDR2 SASEGT. The CDR3 loop spans 14 amino acids. CDR3 sequence reads: CASRTGTPPYEQYF. The CDR3 DNA is TGTGCCAGCAGAACCGGGACGCCGCCCTACGAGCAGTACTTC.

The chain carries TRBV2 and TRBJ1-6; D call uncertain. The CDR3 is made up of 14 amino acids. Germline CDR1 SNHLY, CDR2 FYNNEI. Trimming shortened V by 1 base and J by 8 bases, and 9 bases separated the two germline ends. The CDR3 coding sequence is TGTGCCAGCAGTGAAGGGTCAGCTTATTCACCCCTCCACTTT. Amino acid sequence: CASSEGSAYSPLHF.

This sequence joins TRBV5-1 and TRBJ1-1; possibly TRBD1 for D (6 bases). CDR1 and CDR2 (germline): SGHRS, YFSETQ. The CDR3 consists of 13 residues. V dropped 0 bases and J dropped 6 bases, with 9 bases sitting between them. In DNA form, the CDR3 reads TGCGCCAGCAGCTTGGGTGAGGGGGCTGAAGCTTTCTTT. It is translated as CASSLGEGAEAFF.

The chain joins TRBV10-2 to TRBJ2-7; TRBD1 matches 7 bases. The CDR3 is made up of 14 amino acids. CDR1 and CDR2 (germline): WSHSY, SAAADI. Unmatched junction bases numbered 11, after V lost 6 bases and J lost 6 bases. The CDR3 region is CASSPPSRGTEQYF. The CDR3 bases are TGCGCCAGCAGCCCCCCGAGCAGGGGGACCGAGCAGTACTTC.

This chain uses TRBV6-6 with TRBJ1-1, with D unclear. Trimming left V 8 bases short and J 9 bases short, with 13 bases between. Germline CDR1 reads MNHNY; CDR2 reads SVGAGI (reference sequence). This CDR3 region has 11 residues. This CDR3 reads CASCQADKAFF. CDR3 nucleotides: TGTGCCAGCTGCCAGGCAGATAAAGCTTTCTTT.

The chain employs TRBV7-2 and TRBJ2-5; TRBD1 agrees at 12 bases. This CDR3 region has 16 residues. CDR1 and CDR2 from the germline V gene are SGHTA and FQGNSA. With V trimmed by 5 bases and J by 8 bases, 12 bases remained unmatched. The CDR3 DNA reads as TGTGCCAGCAGCCCTCCTCCGGGACAGGGGGCGCAAACCCAGTACTTC. Translating it yields CASSPPPGQGAQTQYF. Using reference TRBV7-2 and TRBJ2-5 for the parts outside the CDR3, the full variable domain is GAGVSQSPSNKVTEKGKDVELRCDPISGHTALYWYRQSLGQGLEFLIYFQGNSAPDKSGLPSDRFSAERTGGSVSTLTIQRTQQEDSAVYLCASSPPPGQGAQTQYFGPGTRLLVL.

This clone was observed a few times. CDR3 residues: CAWSRGDYGYTF. The CDR3 nucleotides are TGTGCCTGGAGTCGGGGCGACTATGGCTACACCTTC. The J gene is TRBJ1-2, the V gene TRBV30, with a possible D match to TRBD1 (5 bases). The V gene lost 2 bases and the J gene lost 3 bases, with 7 bases spanning the gap. The CDR3 extends over 12 amino acids. Germline-derived CDR1 and CDR2 are GTSNPN and SVGIG (reference sequence).

CDR3 sequence reads: CASSNSPIAGAGYEQYF. The CDR3 nucleotides are TGTGCCAGCTCAAACTCCCCTATAGCGGGAGCAGGCTACGAGCAGTACTTC. The V call is TRBV18, the J call TRBJ2-7; 9 nucleotides line up with TRBD2. The germline V gene encodes CDR1 KGHSH and CDR2 LQKENI. The CDR3 is 17 amino acids. V lost 5 bases, J lost 3 bases, and 14 bases stayed unmatched.

The V gene is TRBV6-1, the J gene TRBJ2-7; possibly TRBD1 for D (6 bases). The V end was cut by 3 bases, the J end by 1 base, with 13 bases between. This CDR3 has 15 residues. Per germline, CDR1 MNHNS and CDR2 SASEGT. The chain's CDR3 is CASSEGQGMSYEQYF. As DNA, the CDR3 is TGTGCCAGCAGTGAGGGTCAGGGGATGTCCTACGAGCAGTACTTC.

This chain uses TRBV11-2 with TRBJ1-1; 7 bases line up with TRBD1. This CDR3 region has 13 residues. CDR1 SGHAT and CDR2 FQNNGV come from the germline V gene. The V gene end was trimmed by 0 bases and the J gene end by 11 bases; junction bases not matched to a gene: 6. CDR3 in DNA: TGTGCCAGCAGCTTAGAGAGACAGGGTTCGGCTTTCTTT. Translating gives CASSLERQGSAFF.

J is TRBJ2-7 and V is TRBV4-2; 16 positions match TRBD2. CDR1 and CDR2 from the germline V gene are LGHNA and YNFKEQ. With 1 base clipped from V and 6 bases from J, the junction kept 6 bases outside the gene matches. The CDR3 length is 17 residues. CDR3 protein: CASSQGGLAGGPVEQYF. The CDR3 DNA sequence: TGTGCCAGCAGCCAAGGGGGACTAGCGGGAGGGCCAGTCGAGCAGTACTTC.

The chain combines TRBV5-4 with TRBJ2-5; D not resolved. The V and J ends lost 3 bases and 6 bases respectively, with 15 bases between them. The length of the CDR3 is 14 residues. Germline V CDR1 and CDR2: SGHNT, YYREEE (reference sequence). CDR3 sequence reads: CASSSGEASKTQYF. CDR3 DNA sequence: TGTGCCAGCAGCTCTGGAGAGGCCTCGAAGACCCAGTACTTC. Full variable domain (missing parts from reference TRBV5-4 and TRBJ2-5): ETGVTQSPTHLIKTRGQQVTLRCSSQSGHNTVSWYQQALGQGPQFIFQYYREEENGRGNFPPRFSGLQFPNYSSELNVNALELDDSALYLCASSSGEASKTQYFGPGTRLLVL.